This T cell receptor beta chain was sequenced in a study of T cell changes during pregnancy in multiple sclerosis. Profiled with immunoSEQ multiplex PCR; TCRdb holds only in-frame clones, not every one. The sample lists 33,000 or so clones; 80% to 95% were seen once. The ends were cut back, 5 bases at V and 5 bases at J, with 9 bases in the middle. CDR1 is SGHTA, CDR2 FQGNSA, per germline. The CDR3 runs to 12 residues. This receptor was obtained from a female donor in good health, enrolled as a control in a pregnancy study. Sequencing used CD4+ T cells from peripheral blood mononuclear cells, obtained in the third trimester of pregnancy. The V gene is TRBV7-2, the J gene TRBJ1-1, with D perhaps TRBD1 (6 bases). The CDR3 reads CASSHGQTEAFF. The CDR3 nucleotides read TGTGCCAGCAGCCACGGACAGACTGAAGCTTTCTTT.